These 10 T cell receptor beta chains came from one sample sequenced in a study of shared clonotypes between healthy human individuals. Profiled with immunoSEQ multiplex PCR; TCRdb holds only in-frame clones, not every one. The table shows some 2 million clones, with roughly 94% occurring only once. Positively selected for CCR7, the CD45RO-negative cells used as naive CD8 cells excluded terminally differentiated effector memory CD45RA+ cells. Sequencing was carried out using naive CD8+ T cells sorted from blood. The receptors shown here come from a man younger than 35 in good health.

V usage is TRBV4-1 and J usage is TRBJ2-7, with 14 bases that match TRBD2. The CDR3 is 14 amino acids. Unmatched junction bases numbered 1, after V lost 5 bases and J lost 4 bases. Germline V gene data show CDR1 as MGHRA and CDR2 as YSYEKL. CDR3 in DNA: TGCGCCAGCAGCGGACTAGCGGGAGGATACGAGCAGTACTTC. It encodes CASSGLAGGYEQYF.

As for this clone: Other nucleotide sequences in the sample specify the same CDR3. The chain joins TRBV6-5 to TRBJ1-2, with D maybe TRBD1 (6 bases). The CDR3 is 14 amino acids. CDR1 and CDR2 (germline): MNHEY, SVGAGI. The V end was cut by 2 bases, the J end by 7 bases, with 14 bases between. CDR3 nucleotide sequence: TGTGCCAGCAGTTACGGGCAGGGGATGGGTGGCTACACCTTC. This gives the protein CASSYGQGMGGYTF.

The V and J genes are TRBV6-1 and TRBJ2-3; D is ambiguous. Germline assignment: CDR1 MNHNS and CDR2 SASEGT. The CDR3 sequence is 13 residues long. Trimming shortened V by 5 bases and J by 3 bases, and 9 bases separated the two germline ends. The CDR3 nucleotides read TGTGCCAGCAGTCTCTCCAGGACAGATACGCAGTATTTT. It yields the protein CASSLSRTDTQYF.

The CDR3 sequence is CATWTGLGKETQYF. For the CDR3, the DNA is TGTGCCACTTGGACAGGTCTTGGAAAAGAGACCCAGTACTTC. This rearrangement joins TRBV10-3 to TRBJ2-5, with TRBD1 matching over 7 bases. The CDR3 is 14 residues long. Germline V CDR1 and CDR2: ENHRY, SYGVKD. V was pared by 10 bases and J by 3 bases, with 11 bases of the junction left unmatched.

V usage is TRBV28 and J usage is TRBJ1-5, with a possible D match to TRBD1 (6 bases). Trimming left V 4 bases short and J 5 bases short, with 15 bases between. The V gene's germline CDR1 is MDHEN and CDR2 SYDVKM. The CDR3 length is 15 residues. DNA for the CDR3: TGTGCCAGCAGTTCCGCGGGGGCTGGCGATCAGCCCCAGCATTTT. It specifies CASSSAGAGDQPQHF.

The chain is built from TRBV27 and TRBJ2-5; D may be TRBD1 (5 bases). V gave up 6 bases and J gave up 5 bases, with 16 bases separating them. This CDR3 is 14 amino acids long. The germline CDR1 and CDR2 sequences are MNHEY and SMNVEV (reference sequence). CDR3 DNA sequence: TGTGCCAGCAGCTCTTCAGGGTTTCTGGAGACCCAGTACTTC. Translated, it gives CASSSSGFLETQYF.

V and J are TRBV4-1 and TRBJ2-7; D not certain. CDR3 size: 15 residues. The germline V and J ends were trimmed by 1 base and 2 bases, with 12 bases remaining between them. Germline CDR1 is MGHRA and CDR2 is YSYEKL. CDR3 nucleotides: TGCGCCAGCAGCCAAGGACCACTGCAGGCCTACGAGCAGTACTTC. It encodes CASSQGPLQAYEQYF.

The chain has TRBV11-2 and TRBJ2-7; 9 bases line up with TRBD1. This CDR3 is built from 16 residues. The V gene end was trimmed by 1 base and the J gene end by 7 bases; junction bases not matched to a gene: 11. Germline loops: CDR1 SGHAT, CDR2 FQNNGV. CDR3 sequence reads: CASSLVAGQGPWEQYF. CDR3 nucleotide sequence: TGTGCCAGCAGCTTAGTCGCGGGACAGGGACCATGGGAGCAGTACTTC.

The chain combines TRBV28 with TRBJ1-5; D may be TRBD1 (6 bases). The length of the CDR3 is 16 residues. Deletions cut 5 bases from V and 0 bases from J, with 14 bases between. The germline V gene encodes CDR1 MDHEN and CDR2 SYDVKM. The CDR3 loop is CASSLPGVSSNQPQHF. In DNA form, the CDR3 reads TGTGCCAGCAGTCTTCCAGGGGTCTCTAGCAATCAGCCCCAGCATTTT.

The chain links TRBV5-1 to TRBJ2-2; possibly TRBD1 for D (5 bases). CDR1 and CDR2 from the germline V gene are SGHRS and YFSETQ. Trimming cost V 0 bases and J 1 base, with 7 bases left between them. This CDR3 is 15 amino acids long. The CDR3 loop reads CASSLERGNTGELFF. CDR3 nucleotides: TGCGCCAGCAGCTTGGAAAGGGGGAACACCGGGGAGCTGTTTTTT.